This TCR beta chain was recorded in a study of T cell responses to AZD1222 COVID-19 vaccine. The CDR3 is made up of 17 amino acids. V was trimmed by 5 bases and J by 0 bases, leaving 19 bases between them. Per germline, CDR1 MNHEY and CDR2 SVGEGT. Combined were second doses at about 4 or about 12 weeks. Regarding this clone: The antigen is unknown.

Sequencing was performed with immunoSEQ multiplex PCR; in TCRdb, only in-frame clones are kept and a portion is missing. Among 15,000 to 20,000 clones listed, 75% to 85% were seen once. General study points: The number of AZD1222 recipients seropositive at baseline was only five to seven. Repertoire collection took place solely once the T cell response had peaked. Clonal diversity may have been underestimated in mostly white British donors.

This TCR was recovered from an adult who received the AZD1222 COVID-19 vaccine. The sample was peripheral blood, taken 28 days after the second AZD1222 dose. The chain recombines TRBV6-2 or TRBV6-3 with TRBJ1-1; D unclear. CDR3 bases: TGTGCCAGCAGTAAACCCCCATCGGAGGTTATGAACACTGAAGCTTTCTTT. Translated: CASSKPPSEVMNTEAFF.